A selection of T cell receptor beta chains follows, all from one sample in a study of blood T cell repertoires in COVID-19. Profiling relied on immunoSEQ multiplex PCR, and the TCRdb table lists in-frame clones only, not all of them. The sample consists of roughly 150,000 clones, more than 75% of them appearing once. The sample consisted of peripheral blood. All receptors derive from a man between 18 and 29 years old with COVID-19, enrolled during active disease. The CDR3 runs from the conserved cysteine through the conserved F or W. Fields, in order: D gene, V gene, clone size, J gene, CDR3 DNA, CDR3 protein. D genes are given only for firm matches. Clone size appears in some rows only: once, few, many, or a class for an expanded clone.

d_gene: TRBD1
v_gene: TRBV4-1
abundance: -
j_gene: TRBJ2-1
CDR3nt: TGCGCCAGCAGCCAAGGGGTCGCGGCAGGGGGATACAATGAGCAGTTCTTC
CDR3aa: CASSQGVAAGGYNEQFF

d_gene: TRBD2
v_gene: TRBV7-8
abundance: -
j_gene: TRBJ2-1
CDR3nt: TGTGCCAGCAGCTACTTAGCGGGAGGCCGGGAGCAGTTCTTC
CDR3aa: CASSYLAGGREQFF

d_gene: TRBD1
v_gene: TRBV3-1/TRBV3-2
abundance: -
j_gene: TRBJ2-7
CDR3nt: TGTGCCAGCAGCCCATGGCCGGGACAGGGAAGGGGCGAGCAGTACTTC
CDR3aa: CASSPWPGQGRGEQYF

d_gene: -
v_gene: TRBV19
abundance: -
j_gene: TRBJ2-7
CDR3nt: TGTGCCAGTAGTATTTTTACGGACAGCTCCTACGAGCAGTACTTC
CDR3aa: CASSIFTDSSYEQYF

d_gene: TRBD1
v_gene: TRBV24-1
abundance: -
j_gene: TRBJ2-7
CDR3nt: TGTGCCACCAGTGATTTGACAGGGGGCTCTATCCACGAGCAGTACTTC
CDR3aa: CATSDLTGGSIHEQYF

d_gene: -
v_gene: TRBV7-2
abundance: -
j_gene: TRBJ1-3
CDR3nt: TGTGCCAGCAGACGGCGGGCAGGATCTGGAAACACCATATATTTT
CDR3aa: CASRRRAGSGNTIYF

d_gene: TRBD2
v_gene: TRBV27
abundance: -
j_gene: TRBJ2-1
CDR3nt: TGTGCCAGCAGTCGAGGACTAGCGGGAGATGAGCAGTTCTTC
CDR3aa: CASSRGLAGDEQFF

d_gene: -
v_gene: TRBV5-4
abundance: once
j_gene: TRBJ1-1
CDR3nt: TGTGCCAGCAGCTACAGAGACGTGAACACTGAAGCTTTCTTT
CDR3aa: CASSYRDVNTEAFF

d_gene: TRBD1
v_gene: TRBV2
abundance: -
j_gene: TRBJ2-1
CDR3nt: TGTGCCAGCAGGAACAGGGGGCGGGATGAGCAGTTCTTC
CDR3aa: CASRNRGRDEQFF

d_gene: TRBD1
v_gene: TRBV6-6
abundance: -
j_gene: TRBJ2-7
CDR3nt: TGTGCCAGCACCCCAGAGGGACAGATCTCCTACGAGCAGTACTTC
CDR3aa: CASTPEGQISYEQYF

d_gene: TRBD2
v_gene: TRBV14
abundance: -
j_gene: TRBJ2-7
CDR3nt: TGTGCCAGCAGCCAAGTGAGACTAGCGGCCCCCTTTGGGCAGTACTTC
CDR3aa: CASSQVRLAAPFGQYF

d_gene: -
v_gene: TRBV18
abundance: -
j_gene: TRBJ1-2
CDR3nt: TGTGCCAGCTCACCACCTGCGGGAACCTCCTATGGCTACACCTTC
CDR3aa: CASSPPAGTSYGYTF

d_gene: TRBD2
v_gene: TRBV3-1/TRBV3-2
abundance: -
j_gene: TRBJ2-7
CDR3nt: TGTGCCAGCAGCCAAGCGACACTAGCGGGAGCTTTACGACCCAGCTACGAGCAGTACTTC
CDR3aa: CASSQATLAGALRPSYEQYF

d_gene: TRBD1
v_gene: TRBV9
abundance: -
j_gene: TRBJ2-2
CDR3nt: TGTGCCAGCGCCGGGACAGGGATCGGGGAGCTGTTTTTT
CDR3aa: CASAGTGIGELFF

d_gene: -
v_gene: TRBV5-5
abundance: -
j_gene: TRBJ1-2
CDR3nt: TGTGCCAGCAGCATTCAGGGTGGACGAGGAAACTATGGCTACACCTTC
CDR3aa: CASSIQGGRGNYGYTF

d_gene: -
v_gene: TRBV7-2
abundance: -
j_gene: TRBJ2-6
CDR3nt: TGTGCCAGCAGCCCGGGTCCCGCCTCTGGGGCCAACGTCCTGACTTTC
CDR3aa: CASSPGPASGANVLTF

d_gene: -
v_gene: TRBV5-4
abundance: -
j_gene: TRBJ1-2
CDR3nt: TGTGCCAGCAGCCTCCATCTGGGGGGTGGCTACACCTTC
CDR3aa: CASSLHLGGGYTF

d_gene: -
v_gene: TRBV6-5
abundance: -
j_gene: TRBJ2-7
CDR3nt: TGTGCCAGCAGCTTAACTCGTACCTACGAGCAGTACTTC
CDR3aa: CASSLTRTYEQYF

d_gene: TRBD1
v_gene: TRBV6-5
abundance: -
j_gene: TRBJ2-2
CDR3nt: TGTGCCAGCTATATGACAGGGAGAGGCACCGGGGAGCTGTTTTTT
CDR3aa: CASYMTGRGTGELFF

d_gene: -
v_gene: TRBV6-5
abundance: -
j_gene: TRBJ1-1
CDR3nt: TGTGCCAGCAGTTATGCCCTAGGGGGGGGCACTGAAGCTTTCTTT
CDR3aa: CASSYALGGGTEAFF

d_gene: -
v_gene: TRBV6-1
abundance: -
j_gene: TRBJ2-2
CDR3nt: TGTGCCAGCAGTGAAGGTCCAATAGAGAACACCGGGGAGCTGTTTTTT
CDR3aa: CASSEGPIENTGELFF

d_gene: TRBD2
v_gene: TRBV10-1
abundance: -
j_gene: TRBJ2-7
CDR3nt: TGCGCCAGCAGTGAAGGACTAGCGGAACAGTACGAGCAGTACTTC
CDR3aa: CASSEGLAEQYEQYF

d_gene: TRBD2
v_gene: TRBV5-1
abundance: once
j_gene: TRBJ2-1
CDR3nt: TGCGCCAGCAGCTTAGTAGCGGGAGAATTTAGTGAGCAGTTCTTC
CDR3aa: CASSLVAGEFSEQFF

d_gene: TRBD1
v_gene: TRBV28
abundance: -
j_gene: TRBJ1-1
CDR3nt: TGTGCCAGCAGTTTATGGACAGGGCGGGGCACTGAAGCTTTCTTT
CDR3aa: CASSLWTGRGTEAFF

d_gene: -
v_gene: TRBV4-3
abundance: -
j_gene: TRBJ2-3
CDR3nt: TGCGCCAGCAGCCAAGATAGGGGAAAAGGGGCAGATACGCAGTATTTT
CDR3aa: CASSQDRGKGADTQYF

d_gene: TRBD2
v_gene: TRBV6-4
abundance: few
j_gene: TRBJ2-1
CDR3nt: TGTGCCAGCAGTGAAATAGCGGGAGTACCCAATGAGCAGTTCTTC
CDR3aa: CASSEIAGVPNEQFF

d_gene: TRBD1
v_gene: TRBV7-9
abundance: -
j_gene: TRBJ2-2
CDR3nt: TGTGCCAGCAGCTTCCCGGGACAGGGGGCCGGGGAGCTGTTTTTT
CDR3aa: CASSFPGQGAGELFF

d_gene: -
v_gene: TRBV6-6
abundance: once
j_gene: TRBJ2-7
CDR3nt: TGTGCCAGCAGAGCCAGGGCCTACGAGCAGTACTTC
CDR3aa: CASRARAYEQYF

d_gene: TRBD1
v_gene: TRBV28
abundance: -
j_gene: TRBJ2-7
CDR3nt: TGTGCCAGCAGTTCCCCCCGGGACAGGGGGCAATACGAGCAGTACTTC
CDR3aa: CASSSPRDRGQYEQYF

d_gene: -
v_gene: TRBV24-1
abundance: -
j_gene: TRBJ2-1
CDR3nt: TGTGCCACCGGAAAACAGGGAACCGATGAGCAGTTCTTC
CDR3aa: CATGKQGTDEQFF

d_gene: -
v_gene: TRBV15
abundance: -
j_gene: TRBJ1-3
CDR3nt: TGTGCCACCAGCAGAGACAGGGCCGGAAACACCATATATTTT
CDR3aa: CATSRDRAGNTIYF

d_gene: TRBD1
v_gene: TRBV15
abundance: few
j_gene: TRBJ2-4
CDR3nt: TGTGCCACCAGCCGACGACAGGGGACGGACATTCAGTACTTC
CDR3aa: CATSRRQGTDIQYF

d_gene: TRBD2
v_gene: TRBV14
abundance: -
j_gene: TRBJ2-1
CDR3nt: TGTGCCAGCTCTATGACTAGCGGTTCCTACAATGAGCAGTTCTTC
CDR3aa: CASSMTSGSYNEQFF

d_gene: -
v_gene: TRBV9
abundance: -
j_gene: TRBJ1-1
CDR3nt: TGTGCCAGCAGCTCGTGGAACACTGAAGCTTTCTTT
CDR3aa: CASSSWNTEAFF

d_gene: TRBD1
v_gene: TRBV12-3/TRBV12-4
abundance: -
j_gene: TRBJ1-5
CDR3nt: TGTGCCAGCACCCGGACAGGGGAACAGCCCCAGCATTTT
CDR3aa: CASTRTGEQPQHF

d_gene: -
v_gene: TRBV18
abundance: -
j_gene: TRBJ2-5
CDR3nt: TGTGCCAGCTCACGGAGGGGGGGCCCGACCTTGGAGACCCAGTACTTC
CDR3aa: CASSRRGGPTLETQYF

d_gene: TRBD1
v_gene: TRBV6-5
abundance: -
j_gene: TRBJ1-1
CDR3nt: TGTGCCAGCAGCCGGGACAGTGAAGCTTTCTTT
CDR3aa: CASSRDSEAFF

d_gene: -
v_gene: TRBV7-2
abundance: -
j_gene: TRBJ1-2
CDR3nt: TGTGCCAGCAGCCGCGAGGTCTTCTATGGCTACACCTTC
CDR3aa: CASSREVFYGYTF

d_gene: TRBD2
v_gene: TRBV27
abundance: -
j_gene: TRBJ2-7
CDR3nt: TGTGCCAGCAGTTTAATAGCGGGGCGGGACTACGAGCAGTACTTC
CDR3aa: CASSLIAGRDYEQYF

d_gene: -
v_gene: TRBV27
abundance: -
j_gene: TRBJ2-2
CDR3nt: TGTGCCAGCAGCCGGCAGGCCGGGGAGCTGTTTTTT
CDR3aa: CASSRQAGELFF

d_gene: -
v_gene: TRBV27
abundance: -
j_gene: TRBJ1-1
CDR3nt: TGTGCCAGCCGGTCTGACACTGAAGCTTTCTTT
CDR3aa: CASRSDTEAFF

d_gene: -
v_gene: TRBV3-1/TRBV3-2
abundance: -
j_gene: TRBJ2-7
CDR3nt: TGTGCCAGCAGCCCCCCGGGGGGCCTACCCTACGAGCAGTACTTC
CDR3aa: CASSPPGGLPYEQYF

d_gene: -
v_gene: TRBV2
abundance: -
j_gene: TRBJ1-2
CDR3nt: TGTGCCAGCAGTCCTAGACCCGTAAACTATGGCTACACCTTC
CDR3aa: CASSPRPVNYGYTF

d_gene: -
v_gene: TRBV11-2
abundance: -
j_gene: TRBJ2-1
CDR3nt: TGTGCCAGCAGCTTAGTCCCCGGGGTCCGAGTAGGTAATGAGCAGTTCTTC
CDR3aa: CASSLVPGVRVGNEQFF

d_gene: -
v_gene: TRBV2
abundance: -
j_gene: TRBJ1-4
CDR3nt: TGTGCCAGCATCGGGGATGAGGGAAAACTGCTTTTT
CDR3aa: CASIGDEGKLLF

d_gene: -
v_gene: TRBV19
abundance: few
j_gene: TRBJ1-3
CDR3nt: TGTGCCAGCTTCCAACCAGGACAGTCAACTGGAAACACCATATATTTT
CDR3aa: CASFQPGQSTGNTIYF

d_gene: TRBD2
v_gene: TRBV9
abundance: -
j_gene: TRBJ2-7
CDR3nt: TGTGCCAGCAGCGTAGCTAGCGGGACCCGCTACGAGCAGTACTTC
CDR3aa: CASSVASGTRYEQYF

d_gene: TRBD1
v_gene: TRBV20-1
abundance: once
j_gene: TRBJ1-6
CDR3nt: TGCAGTGCTAGTGTGGGACAGTTCCTCCACTTT
CDR3aa: CSASVGQFLHF

d_gene: TRBD2
v_gene: TRBV30
abundance: -
j_gene: TRBJ2-1
CDR3nt: TGTGCCTGGAGTGTACCGATCATAGCTAGCGGGAGCCACAATGAGCAGTTCTTC
CDR3aa: CAWSVPIIASGSHNEQFF

d_gene: -
v_gene: TRBV21-1
abundance: -
j_gene: TRBJ2-5
CDR3nt: TGTGCCAGCAGCACCCGGGGACCCGGGGGGACCCAGTACTTC
CDR3aa: CASSTRGPGGTQYF

d_gene: TRBD2
v_gene: TRBV7-2
abundance: -
j_gene: TRBJ2-7
CDR3nt: TGTGCCAGCAGCCTTAGCGGGCAATCCTCCTACGAGCAGTACTTC
CDR3aa: CASSLSGQSSYEQYF

d_gene: TRBD1
v_gene: TRBV19
abundance: -
j_gene: TRBJ1-1
CDR3nt: TGTGCCAGTAGTCTCCGACAGGGAGGCCTGAACACTGAAGCTTTCTTT
CDR3aa: CASSLRQGGLNTEAFF

d_gene: TRBD1
v_gene: TRBV11-2
abundance: -
j_gene: TRBJ2-7
CDR3nt: TGTGCCAGCAGCTTACTACAGGGGGCGTACGAGCAGTACTTC
CDR3aa: CASSLLQGAYEQYF

d_gene: TRBD1
v_gene: TRBV10-3
abundance: -
j_gene: TRBJ2-1
CDR3nt: TGTGCCATCAGTATTAAACAGGGGGACTCCTACAATGAGCAGTTCTTC
CDR3aa: CAISIKQGDSYNEQFF

d_gene: TRBD2
v_gene: TRBV24-1
abundance: -
j_gene: TRBJ2-1
CDR3nt: TGTGCCACCAGTGACCCCGGACTAGCGGATGAGCAGTTCTTC
CDR3aa: CATSDPGLADEQFF